This T cell receptor (beta chain) was obtained from a study of PD-L1 blockade in urothelial cancer. Study information: Starting at some point between 2014 and 2015, patients were given atezolizumab (1,200 mg intravenously every 3 weeks).

Produced via immunoSEQ multiplex PCR; TCRdb's table is partial and in-frame only. This sample has around 40,000 clones; 86% occur once, and the top ten carry over 20%. Germline CDR1 is LNHNV and CDR2 is YYDKDF (reference sequence). V was shortened by 0 bases and J by 4 bases, with 11 bases between the two germline ends. The CDR3 has 15 amino acids. As to time point: peripheral blood 6 weeks after treatment start. This TCR came from a man in his 60s with urothelial cancer. Sample: PBMCs, taken around atezolizumab (anti-PD-L1) treatment. The chain couples TRBV15 to TRBJ2-3; D gene ambiguous. In DNA, the CDR3 is TGTGCCACCAGCAGAGAATCATCGGGTGCAGATACGCAGTATTTT. This encodes CATSRESSGADTQYF.